These 21 T cell receptor beta chains came from one sample sequenced in a study of CD8 T cells in ankylosing spondylitis. Overall study findings and caveats: Blood from ankylosing spondylitis patients appeared to carry a characteristic roughly eight-variant TCR beta motif.

Via MiXCR, TCRdb re-called the 5' RACE reads, giving one row per CDR3 protein. The data hold more than 650,000 distinct CDR3 sequences, with 10% to 15% observed a single time. Which antigens these TCRs recognize remains unknown. Material: blood, either unsorted or a sorted T cell fraction (not recorded which). The receptor source for this set is a male donor with ankylosing spondylitis.

This chain connects TRBV6-6 to TRBJ2-1; no reliable D call. Trimming stripped 6 bases from V and 10 bases from J, with 16 bases between. Looked up from germline, CDR1 is MNHNY and CDR2 is SVGAGI (reference sequence). The CDR3 is 13 residues long. In DNA, the CDR3 is TGTGCCAGCAGCCACCCCGAAGGCAGGGAGCAGTTCTTC. The encoded protein is CASSHPEGREQFF.

Only a few counts were recorded for this clonotype. The CDR3 nucleotides read TGTGCCAGCACCACTCCTCGGGGGGGCAACCTCTACGAGCAGTACTTC. This translates into CASTTPRGGNLYEQYF. The V and J genes are TRBV6-2 or TRBV6-3 and TRBJ2-7; 8 bases are shared with TRBD2. V shed 7 bases and J 3 bases; nucleotides not matched to a gene: 14. Germline CDR1 reads MNHEY; CDR2 reads SVGEGT. CDR3 size: 16 residues.

The table lists this clonotype with many counts. This sequence joins TRBV7-2 and TRBJ2-7; 9 nucleotides align to TRBD2. This CDR3 is 15 amino acids long. Germline loops: CDR1 SGHTA, CDR2 FQGNSA. Losses at the gene ends were 5 bases for V and 0 bases for J; bases not matched to a gene: 5. CDR3: CASSRVSGSSYEQYF. The CDR3 coding sequence is TGTGCCAGCAGCCGAGTTAGCGGGAGCTCCTACGAGCAGTACTTC.

The V call is TRBV10-3, the J call TRBJ2-3; 8 positions agree with TRBD2. Germline V gives CDR1 ENHRY, CDR2 SYGVKD. The CDR3 loop spans 16 amino acids. The V segment lost 1 base and the J segment 4 bases; nucleotides outside the gene matches: 7. This CDR3 is CAISEFSGGPPDTQYF. CDR3 DNA sequence: TGTGCCATCAGTGAGTTCTCGGGAGGGCCCCCAGATACGCAGTATTTT.

The table lists this clonotype with many counts. The chain joins TRBV5-1 to TRBJ1-6; possibly TRBD1 for D (6 bases). Germline V lookup: CDR1 SGHRS, CDR2 YFSETQ. The CDR3 has 14 residues. V lost 7 bases and J 6 bases, leaving 14 bases between the germline ends. The CDR3 reads CASGRDRSNSPLHF. The DNA for the CDR3 is TGCGCCAGCGGCCGCGACAGGAGTAATTCACCCCTCCACTTT.

This clonotype was seen repeatedly, ten times or more. The rearrangement joins TRBV6-2 or TRBV6-3 to TRBJ2-4, with D unclear. CDR3 length: 11 residues. Germline CDR1 reads MNHEY; CDR2 reads SVGEGT. Trimming shortened V by 7 bases and J by 6 bases, and 7 bases separated the two germline ends. The CDR3 DNA sequence: TGTGCCAGCACCCACGGAAACATTCAGTACTTC. This gives the protein CASTHGNIQYF.

This clonotype was seen a few times. This chain connects TRBV18 to TRBJ1-1; the D is unclear. CDR3 length: 13 residues. The germline V and J ends were trimmed by 2 bases and 3 bases, with 7 bases remaining between them. Per germline, CDR1 KGHSH and CDR2 LQKENI. CDR3 sequence (DNA): TGTGCCAGCTCACCAACCTTAGACACTGAAGCTTTCTTT. Translated: CASSPTLDTEAFF.

CDR3 residues: CASSLAGQGGYEQYF. The CDR3 region has the DNA TGTGCCAGCAGCTTGGCCGGGCAGGGTGGCTACGAGCAGTACTTC. The chain uses TRBV5-6 and TRBJ2-7; the D gene is possibly TRBD1 (5 bases). The V end was cut by 0 bases, the J end by 3 bases, with 13 bases between. The germline CDR1 and CDR2 sequences are SGHDT and YYEEEE. CDR3 length: 15 residues.

This clonotype showed up many times. V gene TRBV7-2 combines with J gene TRBJ1-1, with D perhaps matching TRBD1 (6 bases). The CDR3 totals 14 residues. Germline loops: CDR1 SGHTA, CDR2 FQGNSA. Trimming cost V 5 bases and J 4 bases, with 14 bases left between them. CDR3 nucleotides: TGTGCCAGCAGCCTCGACAGGTTTGGCACTGAAGCTTTCTTT. Its protein product is CASSLDRFGTEAFF.

This clonotype has at least ten counts. This chain connects TRBV12-3 or TRBV12-4 to TRBJ2-7; D remains unclear. V was clipped by 3 bases and J by 12 bases, with 21 bases between them. This CDR3 is 14 amino acids long. The DNA for the CDR3 is TGTGCCAGCAGTTTGATGGGGAACCCTATGTTGTCGTACTTC. It translates to CASSLMGNPMLSYF.

This clonotype was picked up many times. The chain is built from TRBV12-3 or TRBV12-4 and TRBJ1-5, with a tentative D call TRBD1 (5 bases). The V end was cut by 5 bases, the J end by 0 bases, with 8 bases between. The CDR3 totals 14 residues. DNA of the CDR3: TGTGCCAGCAGTCGACAGAGTAGCAATCAGCCCCAGCATTTT. This translates into CASSRQSSNQPQHF.

This clonotype was observed a handful of times. The rearrangement joins TRBV5-1 to TRBJ2-2; 8 nucleotides line up with TRBD1. Trimming removed 4 bases from V and 7 bases from J; junction bases left unmatched: 9. The CDR3 extends over 15 amino acids. Germline values: CDR1 SGHRS, CDR2 YFSETQ. CDR3 protein: CASSPFWTGNGELFF. The CDR3, as DNA: TGCGCCAGCAGCCCGTTCTGGACAGGGAACGGGGAGCTGTTTTTT.

CDR3 amino acids: CASSPPLGEAFF. The CDR3 region has the DNA TGTGCCAGCAGTCCCCCCTTGGGTGAAGCTTTCTTT. This chain connects TRBV27 to TRBJ1-1; D not certain. CDR3 length equals 12 residues. Germline V lookup: CDR1 MNHEY, CDR2 SMNVEV (reference sequence). The germline V and J ends were trimmed by 5 bases and 7 bases, with 11 bases remaining between them.

The chain has TRBV4-2 and TRBJ1-1; the D gene is possibly TRBD1 (5 bases). Germline V gives CDR1 LGHNA, CDR2 YNFKEQ. With 0 bases removed from V and 3 bases from J, the gap between germline ends came to 11 bases. This CDR3 region has 15 residues. DNA of the CDR3: TGTGCCAGCAGCCAAGATTGGGGGGGTTACACTGAAGCTTTCTTT. The encoded protein is CASSQDWGGYTEAFF.

This chain uses TRBV9 with TRBJ1-6; D perhaps matches TRBD1 (5 bases). The CDR3 covers 18 residues. V was trimmed by 4 bases and J by 0 bases, leaving 17 bases between them. From germline, CDR1 is SGDLS and CDR2 YYNGEE. The CDR3 DNA sequence: TGTGCCAGCAGCCCAGGGCTTATCCAGAGCTCCTATAATTCACCCCTCCACTTT. As protein: CASSPGLIQSSYNSPLHF.

This chain uses TRBV7-8 with TRBJ2-3; TRBD2 agrees at 10 bases. CDR1 and CDR2 (germline): SGHVS, FQNEAQ. The V and J ends lost 7 bases and 6 bases, in that order; junction bases with no gene match: 13. The CDR3 is 16 residues long. Written as DNA, the CDR3 is TGTGCCAGCACCAACGGACTAGCGGCCCAGGGGGATACGCAGTATTTT. Protein sequence: CASTNGLAAQGDTQYF.

This clonotype was seen a handful of times. The rearrangement uses TRBV20-1 and TRBJ1-1; no reliable D call. The CDR3 has 13 residues. Trimming took 4 bases from V and 1 from J, leaving 10 bases between them. Germline CDR1 reads DFQATT; CDR2 reads SNEGSKA (reference sequence). CDR3 DNA: TGCAGTGCTAAGGTTAATCCGAACACTGAAGCTTTCTTT. Its translation: CSAKVNPNTEAFF.

The rearrangement joins TRBV20-1 to TRBJ2-5; tentative D call: TRBD2 (5 bases). This CDR3 has 13 residues. Germline CDR1 is DFQATT and CDR2 is SNEGSKA (reference sequence). CDR3 DNA: TGCAGCCCCCGGGAACCCGTTCGGGAGACCCAGTACTTC. It specifies CSPREPVRETQYF.

In its sample, this clonotype was seen a few times. The V gene is TRBV30, the J gene TRBJ2-7; D call uncertain. The V gene's germline CDR1 is GTSNPN and CDR2 SVGIG (reference sequence). Trimming removed 2 bases from V and 1 base from J, with 3 bases in between. CDR3 size: 11 residues. Written as DNA, the CDR3 is TGTGCCTGGAGTATATCCTACGAGCAGTACTTC. This gives the protein CAWSISYEQYF.

The gene calls are TRBV7-2 and TRBJ2-5; TRBD2 matches 12 bases. V trimming: 5 bases; J trimming: 5 bases; junction bases outside the gene matches: 12. There are 17 residues in the CDR3. Per germline, CDR1 SGHTA and CDR2 FQGNSA. CDR3 bases: TGTGCCAGCAGCGACACAGTGGGTACTAGCGGGGGGGAGACCCAGTACTTC. It codes for CASSDTVGTSGGETQYF. The full variable domain, with the rest looked up from reference TRBV7-2 and TRBJ2-5, is GAGVSQSPSNKVTEKGKDVELRCDPISGHTALYWYRQSLGQGLEFLIYFQGNSAPDKSGLPSDRFSAERTGGSVSTLTIQRTQQEDSAVYLCASSDTVGTSGGETQYFGPGTRLLVL.

The V and J genes are TRBV28 and TRBJ1-4; D uncertain. Between the trimmed V and J ends, which lost 6 bases and 0 bases, there was a span of 14 bases. This CDR3 region has 16 residues. Germline-derived CDR1 and CDR2 are MDHEN and SYDVKM. The DNA for the CDR3 is TGTGCCAGCAGCCCCCACACGCAAGCAACTAATGAAAAACTGTTTTTT. Residues: CASSPHTQATNEKLFF.